This section outlines one T cell receptor (beta chain) sequence together with its context. The antigen is not known. Assay: immunoSEQ multiplex PCR; the TCRdb copy retains only in-frame clones and omits some. The repertoire holds 1.5 million to 2.5 million clones, approximately 94% seen once, with 1.2% in the top ten. Trimming pared 3 bases from V and 6 bases from J, leaving 14 bases between. The CDR3 has 15 amino acids. Germline V CDR1 and CDR2: SGHVS, FQNEAQ. The record originates from a study of shared clonotypes between healthy human individuals. Positive CCR7 selection of CD45RO-negative cells yielded the naive CD8 cells, and terminally differentiated effector memory CD45RA+ cells were excluded. Broader study findings: Shared clonotypes: about 5.3% naive CD4, roughly 3.8% naive CD8, around 2.4% memory CD4, over 0.3% memory CD8.

This sequence was found in a man younger than 35 in good health. The V gene is TRBV7-8, the J gene TRBJ2-2; TRBD1 might be the D (7 bases). Input material: naive CD8+ T cells sorted from blood. CDR3 in amino acids: CASSFSQGEAGELFF. The CDR3 DNA sequence: TGTGCCAGCAGCTTCTCTCAGGGGGAGGCCGGGGAGCTGTTTTTT.